The 8 T cell receptor beta chains given below trace back to one sample, sequenced in a study of blood T cell repertoires in COVID-19 (dated by TCRdb to 2020 to 2021). Preparation of the library involved the immunoSEQ multiplex PCR assay. The source is immuneACCESS, and TCRdb retained only in-frame sequences with V and J called. Part of the clones is not carried over; for the studies checked, unresolved V genes explain less than half of this, and the remainder is unexplained. This sample lists about 480,000 clones; 80% to 90% were detected once. Under 9.5% of the sample comes from the top ten. Sequenced: PBMCs or T cells enriched from blood (not recorded which). Receptors were obtained from a woman in her sixties or seventies who had recovered from COVID-19.

The rearrangement uses TRBV7-9 and TRBJ2-7; D is perhaps TRBD2 (7 bases). Trimming took 8 bases from V and 2 from J, leaving 16 bases between them. CDR1 SEHNR and CDR2 FQNEAQ come from the germline V gene (reference sequence). CDR3 length equals 14 residues. The CDR3 region is CASAFGGLAYEQYF. For the CDR3, the DNA is TGTGCCAGCGCTTTCGGGGGGCTCGCCTACGAGCAGTACTTC.

The chain uses TRBV5-1 and TRBJ1-4; D perhaps matches TRBD1 (6 bases). V lost 2 bases, J lost 8 bases, and 13 bases lay in between. The germline CDR1 and CDR2 sequences are SGHRS and YFSETQ. CDR3 length: 14 residues. In DNA form, the CDR3 reads TGCGCCAGCAGCTTAGCCGGGACACACGAAAAACTGTTTTTT. It encodes CASSLAGTHEKLFF.

This clone was recorded a few times. CDR3 nucleotide sequence: TGTGCCAGCAGCCCCCTACGATCGCCGCACACCGGGGAGCTGTTTTTT. Translating it yields CASSPLRSPHTGELFF. This rearrangement joins TRBV11-2 to TRBJ2-2; no firm D call. The CDR3 extends over 16 amino acids. V shed 5 bases and J shed 3 bases, with 16 bases lying between them. Germline loops: CDR1 SGHAT, CDR2 FQNNGV. Together with reference TRBV11-2 and TRBJ2-2, the CDR3 gives the full variable domain: EAGVAQSPRYKIIEKRQSVAFWCNPISGHATLYWYQQILGQGPKLLIQFQNNGVVDDSQLPKDRFSAERLKGVDSTLKIQPAKLEDSAVYLCASSPLRSPHTGELFFGEGSRLTVL.

As regards this clone: At the DNA level, this CDR3 is encoded by other sequences in the same sample as well. This chain connects TRBV3-1 (or the pseudogene TRBV3-2) to TRBJ1-1, with D unresolved. The germline CDR1 and CDR2 sequences are LGHDT and YNNKEL (reference sequence). CDR3 length: 15 residues. V gave up 0 bases and J gave up 1 base, with 9 bases separating them. CDR3 in amino acids: CASSQEAGKNTEAFF. The CDR3 nucleotides read TGTGCCAGCAGCCAAGAGGCGGGGAAGAACACTGAAGCTTTCTTT.

The chain combines TRBV4-1 with TRBJ2-2; tentative D call: TRBD2 (6 bases). Looked up from germline, CDR1 is MGHRA and CDR2 is YSYEKL. Trimming removed 0 bases from V and 2 bases from J, with 13 bases in between. The CDR3 covers 17 residues. CDR3 residues: CASSQDLAGINTGELFF. In DNA, the CDR3 is TGCGCCAGCAGCCAAGATCTTGCGGGGATAAACACCGGGGAGCTGTTTTTT.

The rearrangement uses TRBV6-5 and TRBJ2-3, with a tentative D call TRBD2 (5 bases). Germline V gene lookup returns CDR1 MNHEY and CDR2 SVGAGI. This CDR3 comprises 14 residues. Between the trimmed V and J ends, which lost 5 bases and 4 bases, there was a span of 13 bases. The CDR3 reads CASSTSTAADTQYF. In nucleotides, the CDR3 is TGTGCCAGCAGTACTAGTACCGCCGCAGATACGCAGTATTTT.

The J gene is TRBJ1-4, the V gene TRBV19; D remains ambiguous. Germline CDR1 reads LNHDA; CDR2 reads SQIVND (reference sequence). The CDR3 spans 13 residues. V lost 4 bases, J lost 5 bases, and 8 bases lay in between. The CDR3 loop reads CASSNSGNEKLFF. CDR3 bases: TGTGCCAGTAGTAATTCCGGGAATGAAAAACTGTTTTTT.

The chain recombines TRBV7-6 with TRBJ2-7; no clear D. V dropped 5 bases and J dropped 4 bases, with 15 bases sitting between them. Germline values: CDR1 SGHVS, CDR2 FNYEAQ. CDR3 length: 14 amino acids. The CDR3 loop is CASSVGIQQYEQYF. In DNA form, the CDR3 reads TGTGCCAGCAGCGTGGGCATACAACAGTACGAGCAGTACTTC. The full variable domain, with the rest looked up from reference TRBV7-6 and TRBJ2-7, is GAGVSQSPRYKVTKRGQDVALRCDPISGHVSLYWYRQALGQGPEFLTYFNYEAQQDKSGLPNDRFSAERPEGSISTLTIQRTEQRDSAMYRCASSVGIQQYEQYFGPGTRLTVT.